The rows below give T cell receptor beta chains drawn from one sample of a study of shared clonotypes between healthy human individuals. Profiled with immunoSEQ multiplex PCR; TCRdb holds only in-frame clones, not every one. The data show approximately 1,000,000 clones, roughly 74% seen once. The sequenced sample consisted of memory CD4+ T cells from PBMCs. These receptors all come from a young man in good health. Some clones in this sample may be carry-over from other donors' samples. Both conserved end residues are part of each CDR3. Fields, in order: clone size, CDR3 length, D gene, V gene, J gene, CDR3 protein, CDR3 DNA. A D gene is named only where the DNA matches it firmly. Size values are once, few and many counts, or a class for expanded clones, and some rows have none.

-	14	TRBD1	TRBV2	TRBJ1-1	CASRPGTGGFEAFF	TGTGCCAGCAGGCCGGGGACAGGGGGTTTTGAAGCTTTCTTT
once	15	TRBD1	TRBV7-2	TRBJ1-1	CASSLTGTGNTEAFF	TGTGCCAGCAGCTTGACCGGGACAGGTAACACTGAAGCTTTCTTT
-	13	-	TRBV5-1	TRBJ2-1	CASSLGDSHEQFF	TGCGCCAGCAGCTTGGGGGACTCACATGAGCAGTTCTTC
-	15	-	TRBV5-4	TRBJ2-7	CASSLMGSLPYEQYF	TGTGCCAGCAGCTTGATGGGCAGCTTACCCTACGAGCAGTACTTC
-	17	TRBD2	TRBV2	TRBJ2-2	CASSDPTREGHTGELFF	TGTGCCAGCAGCGATCCGACGAGGGAGGGCCACACCGGGGAGCTGTTTTTT
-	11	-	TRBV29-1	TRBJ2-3	CSVDREDTQYF	TGCAGCGTTGACAGGGAGGATACGCAGTATTTT
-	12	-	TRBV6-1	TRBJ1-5	CASKEGGGPQHF	TGTGCCAGCAAAGAGGGAGGGGGGCCCCAGCATTTT
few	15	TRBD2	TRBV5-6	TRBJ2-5	CASSLWRGAGETQYF	TGTGCCAGCAGCTTGTGGCGGGGGGCTGGAGAGACCCAGTACTTC
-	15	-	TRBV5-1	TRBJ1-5	CASSLVGSPNQPQHF	TGCGCCAGCAGCTTAGTGGGCAGCCCCAATCAGCCCCAGCATTTT
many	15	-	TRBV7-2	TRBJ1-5	CASRGNFGTSPPQHF	TGTGCCAGCAGGGGGAATTTCGGGACCTCCCCACCCCAGCATTTT
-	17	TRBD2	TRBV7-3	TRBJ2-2	CASSLFSGRMVTGELFF	TGTGCCAGCAGCTTATTTAGCGGGAGAATGGTAACCGGGGAGCTGTTTTTT
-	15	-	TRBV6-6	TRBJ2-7	CASSYSIPGGSEQYF	TGTGCCAGCAGTTACTCGATTCCCGGGGGTTCCGAGCAGTACTTC
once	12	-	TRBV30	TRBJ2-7	CAWSLDGYEQYF	TGTGCCTGGAGTCTGGACGGCTACGAGCAGTACTTC
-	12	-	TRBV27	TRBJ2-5	CASLLRRETQYF	TGTGCCAGTCTCTTAAGGAGAGAGACCCAGTACTTC
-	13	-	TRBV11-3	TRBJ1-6	CASSSRPRDRLHF	TGTGCCAGCAGTTCACGACCCCGGGACCGTCTCCACTTT
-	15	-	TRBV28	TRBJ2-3	CASSLSPLGGGTQYF	TGTGCCAGCAGTTTATCCCCCCTCGGCGGAGGCACGCAGTATTTT
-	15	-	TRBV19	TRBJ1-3	CASTNRQSSGNTIYF	TGTGCCAGTACCAACCGACAGTCCTCTGGAAACACCATATATTTT
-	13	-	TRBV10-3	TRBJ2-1	CAISGAYYNEQFF	TGTGCCATCAGTGGCGCATACTACAATGAGCAGTTCTTC
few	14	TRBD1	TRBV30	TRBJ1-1	CAWVIRGLVTEAFF	TGTGCCTGGGTAATCAGGGGGTTGGTCACTGAAGCTTTCTTT
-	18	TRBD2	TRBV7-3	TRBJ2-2	CASSLKPPGAGDPGELFF	TGTGCCAGCAGCTTAAAGCCCCCTGGGGCGGGAGACCCCGGGGAGCTGTTTTTT
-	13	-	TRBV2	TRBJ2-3	CASSELGADTQYF	TGTGCCAGCAGTGAACTGGGCGCAGATACGCAGTATTTT
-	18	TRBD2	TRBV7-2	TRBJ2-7	CASSRTATVGTSTYEQYF	TGTGCCAGCAGCCGTACCGCGACCGTAGGGACTAGCACCTACGAGCAGTACTTC
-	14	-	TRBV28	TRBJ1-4	CASSAGATNEKLFF	TGTGCCAGCAGTGCTGGGGCAACTAATGAAAAACTGTTTTTT
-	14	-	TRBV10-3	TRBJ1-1	CAIKVGTAGTEAFF	TGTGCCATCAAGGTCGGGACCGCCGGGACTGAAGCTTTCTTT
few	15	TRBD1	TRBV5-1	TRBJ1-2	CASSRGQGSNYGYTF	TGCGCCAGCAGCCGAGGACAGGGATCTAACTATGGCTACACCTTC
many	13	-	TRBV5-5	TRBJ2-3	CASSFRGTDTQYF	TGTGCCAGCAGCTTCAGGGGCACAGATACGCAGTATTTT
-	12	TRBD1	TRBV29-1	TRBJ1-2	CSVLAGGSGYTF	TGCAGCGTTCTAGCAGGGGGCTCTGGCTACACCTTC
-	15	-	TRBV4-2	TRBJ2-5	CASSQDWGRWETQYF	TGTGCCAGCAGCCAAGATTGGGGAAGGTGGGAGACCCAGTACTTC
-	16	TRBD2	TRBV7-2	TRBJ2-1	CASSLSSGRVGNEQFF	TGTGCCAGCAGTTTATCTAGCGGGAGGGTAGGCAATGAGCAGTTCTTC
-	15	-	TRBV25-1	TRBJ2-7	CASSESRGSKYEQYF	TGTGCCAGCAGTGAATCTAGGGGTAGTAAGTACGAGCAGTACTTC
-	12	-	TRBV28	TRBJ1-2	CASSQDNYGYTF	TGTGCCAGCAGTCAAGATAACTATGGCTACACCTTC
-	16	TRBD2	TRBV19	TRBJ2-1	CASSIVGREVRVEQFF	TGTGCCAGTAGTATAGTCGGGCGGGAGGTCCGGGTTGAGCAGTTCTTC
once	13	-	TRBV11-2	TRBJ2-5	CASSLASSGTQYF	TGTGCCAGCAGCTTAGCTTCGTCGGGGACCCAGTACTTC
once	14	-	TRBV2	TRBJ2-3	CASSAPLGTDTQYF	TGTGCCAGTTCGGCCCCACTGGGAACAGATACGCAGTATTTT
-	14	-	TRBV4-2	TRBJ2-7	CASSQDPETYEQYF	TGTGCCAGCAGCCAAGATCCAGAAACCTACGAGCAGTACTTC
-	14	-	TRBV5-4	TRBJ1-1	CASSLNRMNTEAFF	TGTGCCAGCAGCTTGAACAGGATGAACACTGAAGCTTTCTTT
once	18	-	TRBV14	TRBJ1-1	CASSSVVGLLGVNTEAFF	TGTGCCAGCAGTTCGGTCGTGGGCCTTCTCGGAGTGAACACTGAAGCTTTCTTT
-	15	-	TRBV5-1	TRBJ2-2	CASSTDMSATGELFF	TGCGCCAGCAGTACGGACATGTCAGCGACCGGGGAGCTGTTTTTT
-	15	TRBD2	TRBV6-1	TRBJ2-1	CASSESSSGRNEQFF	TGTGCCAGCAGTGAATCGTCTAGCGGCCGGAATGAGCAGTTCTTC
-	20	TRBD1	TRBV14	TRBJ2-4	CASSHWAGGAGPLAKNIQYF	TGTGCCAGCAGCCATTGGGCAGGGGGCGCCGGACCTCTAGCCAAAAACATTCAGTACTTC
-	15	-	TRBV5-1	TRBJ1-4	CASSLLSPAQEKLFF	TGCGCCAGCAGCTTGTTAAGTCCAGCACAGGAAAAACTGTTTTTT
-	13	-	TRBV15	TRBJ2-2	CATSRDRFGELFF	TGTGCCACCAGCAGAGATCGGTTCGGGGAGCTGTTTTTT
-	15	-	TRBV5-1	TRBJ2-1	CASSLGGHSYNEQFF	TGCGCCAGCAGCTTGGGCGGTCACTCCTACAATGAGCAGTTCTTC
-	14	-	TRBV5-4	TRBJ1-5	CASSRVSENQPQHF	TGTGCCAGCAGCCGCGTGTCTGAAAATCAGCCCCAGCATTTT
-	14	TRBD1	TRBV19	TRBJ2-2	CASSRQGYTGELFF	TGTGCCAGTAGCCGACAGGGCTACACCGGGGAGCTGTTTTTT
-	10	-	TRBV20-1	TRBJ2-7	CSARSREQYF	TGCAGTGCTAGATCCCGGGAGCAGTACTTC
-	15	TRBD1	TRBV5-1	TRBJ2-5	CASSPRQGAKETQYF	TGCGCCAGCAGCCCAAGACAGGGGGCAAAAGAGACCCAGTACTTC
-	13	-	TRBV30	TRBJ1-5	CAWSANSNQPQHF	TGTGCCTGGAGTGCGAATAGCAATCAGCCCCAGCATTTT
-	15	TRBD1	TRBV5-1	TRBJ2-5	CASSLNRQGMETQYF	TGCGCCAGCAGCCTGAACCGACAGGGGATGGAGACCCAGTACTTC
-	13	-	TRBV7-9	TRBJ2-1	CASSLEGHPRRFF	TGTGCCAGCAGCTTAGAGGGACACCCGAGGCGGTTCTTC
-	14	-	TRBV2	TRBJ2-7	CASSLRRTRYEQYF	TGTGCCAGCAGCCTCCGGAGGACCCGATACGAGCAGTACTTC
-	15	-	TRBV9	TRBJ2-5	CASSIRGGLQETQYF	TGTGCCAGCAGCATCAGGGGCGGGCTACAAGAGACCCAGTACTTC
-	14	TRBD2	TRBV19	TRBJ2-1	CASSSGRSRNEQFF	TGTGCCAGTTCTAGCGGGAGGTCGAGGAATGAGCAGTTCTTC
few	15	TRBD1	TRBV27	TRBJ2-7	CASSMTGGNPYEQYF	TGTGCCAGCAGTATGACAGGGGGCAACCCCTACGAGCAGTACTTC
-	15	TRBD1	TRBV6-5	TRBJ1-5	CASSYPGQGNQPQHF	TGTGCCAGCAGTTATCCCGGACAGGGCAATCAGCCCCAGCATTTT
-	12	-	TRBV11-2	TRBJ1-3	CASAGTGNTIYF	TGTGCCAGCGCAGGGACGGGAAACACCATATATTTT
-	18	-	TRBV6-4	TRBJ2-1	CASSASGYAGRSYNEQFF	TGTGCCAGCAGTGCCTCGGGCTACGCGGGACGCTCCTACAATGAGCAGTTCTTC